This TCR beta chain emerged from a study of beta chain features in type 1 diabetes. Isolated RNA was reverse transcribed in full, so expressed TCRB transcripts were sequenced. Sequencing used immunoSEQ multiplex PCR; TCRdb keeps in-frame clones, though not all of them. The profile shows 130,000 or so clones, less than 20% of them singletons. Each of the sorted populations had a purity greater than 95%. In germline, CDR1 is SGHTA, CDR2 FQGNSA. The V and J ends lost 1 base and 5 bases respectively, with 11 bases between them. The CDR3 contains 14 residues. Study results and caveats: The influence of HLA type on TCRB rearrangement stayed undetermined. For Type 1 diabetes patients, all four CD4+ subsets carried TCRB CDR3s that were moderately but significantly shorter.

Concerning this clone itself: Its antigen is still unknown.

The gene calls are TRBV7-2 and TRBJ2-5; TRBD2 is a possible D gene (6 bases). The sequence was obtained from a man aged 25-45 years with type 1 diabetes. The material sequenced was central memory CD4+ T cells from blood. The CDR3 DNA reads TGTGCCAGCAGCTTAGGGGGACTTCGGGAGACCCAGTACTTC. Translated: CASSLGGLRETQYF.